A selection of T cell receptor beta chains follows, all from one sample in a study of T cell responses to AZD1222 COVID-19 vaccine. This table comes from immunoSEQ multiplex PCR, and its TCRdb copy is limited to in-frame clones, with some not included. Of 150,000 to 200,000 clones in the sample, approximately 86% were seen once. This specimen was peripheral blood, taken 28 days after the second AZD1222 dose. These TCRs come from an adult who received the AZD1222 COVID-19 vaccine. Both conserved end residues are part of each CDR3. The D gene is left open where the match is weak. Not every row has a clone size; where given, it reads once, few, many or a size class.

>TRBJ2-2|TRBV24-1|TRBD1|.
TGTGCCACCAGTGATAGGACAGGGGGCACCGGGGAGCTGTTTTTT
CATSDRTGGTGELFF
>TRBJ2-7|TRBV4-1|.|.
TGCGCCAGCAGCCAAGTCAGTTCGCGGGTCCACGAGCAGTACTTC
CASSQVSSRVHEQYF
>TRBJ1-1|TRBV6-5|TRBD1|.
TGTGCCAGCAGACAGGGGGCCTCGCGCACTGAAGCTTTCTTT
CASRQGASRTEAFF
>TRBJ1-1|TRBV7-9|.|.
TGTGCCAGCAGCTTAGATCAAGGGAACACTGAAGCTTTCTTT
CASSLDQGNTEAFF
>TRBJ1-5|TRBV6-1|.|.
TGTGCCAGCAGTGAAATGGTTACGGCAGAGAATCAGCCCCAGCATTTT
CASSEMVTAENQPQHF
>TRBJ2-1|TRBV5-4|.|.
TGTGCCAGCAGCTTCCCCCAGTCCTACAATGAGCAGTTCTTC
CASSFPQSYNEQFF
>TRBJ1-5|TRBV19|.|.
TGTGCCAGTACGCCATACAGGGATCAGCCCCAGCATTTT
CASTPYRDQPQHF
>TRBJ2-2|TRBV7-2|TRBD2|.
TGTGCCAGCAGCCACCCTAGCGGGGGGCGGACCGGGGAGCTGTTTTTT
CASSHPSGGRTGELFF
>TRBJ1-1|TRBV7-9|TRBD1|.
TGTGCCAGCAGGATATTTGACAGGGACACTGAAGCTTTCTTT
CASRIFDRDTEAFF
>TRBJ2-3|TRBV7-2|.|once
TGTGCCAGCAGCTTAGCTGCGGGGACCACAGATACGCAGTATTTT
CASSLAAGTTDTQYF
>TRBJ2-1|TRBV7-2|.|.
TGTGCCAGCAGCTTAGAAGGGACTGGCACACACAATGAGCAGTTCTTC
CASSLEGTGTHNEQFF
>TRBJ2-3|TRBV19|TRBD2|.
TGTGCCAGTAGTATGGGGGGGGATACGCAGTATTTT
CASSMGGDTQYF
>TRBJ1-2|TRBV6-5|.|.
TGTGCCAGCAGTCCCGGAGGGGGTGGCTACACCTTC
CASSPGGGGYTF
>TRBJ2-2|TRBV7-7|.|.
TGTGCCAGCAGGATGGGGAACACCGGGGAGCTGTTTTTT
CASRMGNTGELFF
>TRBJ2-7|TRBV15|.|.
TGTGCCACCAGCGGGTTTACGGACGAGCAGTACTTC
CATSGFTDEQYF
>TRBJ1-6|TRBV5-4|TRBD1|few
TGTGCCAGCAGCCCCTATGGGACAGGCCTTAATTCACCCCTCCACTTT
CASSPYGTGLNSPLHF
>TRBJ2-7|TRBV11-3|.|.
TGTGCCAGCAGCTTAGCCTTAGGGGGCGAGCAGTACTTC
CASSLALGGEQYF
>TRBJ2-2|TRBV5-1|.|.
TGCGCCAGCAGCTCGCTTACAGGGCCCTCGAACGCCGGGGAGCTGTTTTTT
CASSSLTGPSNAGELFF
>TRBJ1-4|TRBV5-1|TRBD1|.
TGCGCCAGCAGCTTGGACAGGGGTAATGAAAAACTGTTTTTT
CASSLDRGNEKLFF
>TRBJ1-1|TRBV19|.|.
TGTGCCAGTAGCAATACAGGGAACACTGAAGCTTTCTTT
CASSNTGNTEAFF
>TRBJ1-1|TRBV3-1/TRBV3-2|.|.
TGTGCCAGCAGCCAAGAGGGTGGTGGGGCGCGGGGAGAAGCTTTCTTT
CASSQEGGGARGEAFF
>TRBJ1-1|TRBV30|.|once
TGTGCCTGGATGGCGAACACTGAAGCTTTCTTT
CAWMANTEAFF